The next 12 T cell receptor beta chains were all read from a single sample in a study of cytomegalovirus exposure and HLA in healthy donors. A multiplex PCR was run with 60 Vbeta primers and 13 Jbeta primers. Profiled with immunoSEQ multiplex PCR; TCRdb holds only in-frame clones, not every one. This table holds some 190,000 clones, 81% found once. Material for sequencing was PBMCs. Every receptor here comes from a man aged 35-49 years in good health and CMV-seropositive.

The chain employs TRBV10-3 and TRBJ2-7, with no clear D. With 0 bases removed from V and 3 bases from J, the gap between germline ends came to 9 bases. The CDR3 covers 14 residues. Germline lookup yields CDR1 ENHRY and CDR2 SYGVKD. CDR3 residues: CAISESGRVYEQYF. The CDR3 bases are TGTGCCATCAGTGAGTCGGGCCGAGTCTACGAGCAGTACTTC.

V usage is TRBV2 and J usage is TRBJ2-5, with D maybe TRBD2 (6 bases). The DNA end lines up better with TRBJ2-7; the J call may be wrong. The CDR3 has 16 residues. Germline V lookup: CDR1 SNHLY, CDR2 FYNNEI. CDR3 nucleotides: TGTGCCACGGGCGGGACCTTATTTGCGCTCTCCTACGAGCAGTACTTC. Amino acids: CATGGTLFALSYEQYF.

This chain connects TRBV9 to TRBJ1-4; D perhaps matches TRBD1 (6 bases). V was trimmed by 4 bases and J by 7 bases, leaving 17 bases between them. Germline CDR1 is SGDLS and CDR2 is YYNGEE. The CDR3 is 15 amino acids. This CDR3 is CASSPGGGRGEKLFF. DNA of the CDR3: TGTGCCAGCAGCCCCGGTGGGGGCCGGGGTGAAAAACTGTTTTTT.

The chain combines TRBV7-3 with TRBJ1-2; the match to TRBD1 covers 11 bases. The CDR3 runs to 15 residues. With 5 bases clipped from V and 3 bases from J, the junction kept 5 bases outside the gene matches. Germline V gene data show CDR1 as SGHTA and CDR2 as FQGTGA. CDR3 nucleotide sequence: TGTGCCAGCAGCCAAGGGACAGGGGGTCACTATGGCTACACCTTC. Translation: CASSQGTGGHYGYTF.

This clone was counted only a few times. The chain couples TRBV5-4 to TRBJ2-7; 9 nucleotides match TRBD2. Per germline, CDR1 SGHNT and CDR2 YYREEE (reference sequence). The V segment lost 4 bases and the J segment 0 bases; nucleotides outside the gene matches: 5. CDR3 length: 15 residues. The CDR3 is CASSRGLATSYEQYF. The DNA of the CDR3 is TGTGCCAGCAGCCGAGGACTAGCGACCTCCTACGAGCAGTACTTC.

V and J are TRBV6-5 and TRBJ1-4; the match to TRBD1 covers 8 bases. Per germline, CDR1 MNHEY and CDR2 SVGAGI. The CDR3 totals 15 residues. V lost 6 bases to trimming and J lost 6 bases; unmatched junction nucleotides: 9. In DNA, the CDR3 is TGTGCCAGCAGCCCTAGGACAGGGTACGATGAAAAACTGTTTTTT. Protein: CASSPRTGYDEKLFF.

The V and J genes are TRBV7-9 and TRBJ2-7; maybe TRBD2 (5 bases). Germline V gives CDR1 SEHNR, CDR2 FQNEAQ (reference sequence). The CDR3 runs 14 residues. The V gene lost 5 bases and the J gene lost 3 bases, with 14 bases spanning the gap. The CDR3 DNA reads TGTGCCAGCAGCCACCGCAGCGGCAGCTACGAGCAGTACTTC. Translating it yields CASSHRSGSYEQYF.

The J gene is TRBJ2-2, the V gene TRBV2, with D perhaps TRBD2 (5 bases). With 9 bases removed from V and 4 bases from J, the gap between germline ends came to 15 bases. Germline values: CDR1 SNHLY, CDR2 FYNNEI. The CDR3 is 14 residues long. This chain's CDR3 is CASTGRRGTGELFF. CDR3 coding DNA: TGTGCCAGTACCGGGCGCCGGGGCACCGGGGAGCTGTTTTTT.

The gene calls are TRBV28 and TRBJ2-2, with D perhaps matching TRBD1 (7 bases). V lost 10 bases, J lost 3 bases, and 18 bases lay in between. The CDR3 runs to 15 residues. In germline, CDR1 is MDHEN, CDR2 SYDVKM. CDR3 in amino acids: CATTEGGGDTGELFF. The CDR3 region has the DNA TGTGCCACAACGGAAGGAGGGGGCGACACCGGGGAGCTGTTTTTT.

The chain carries TRBV27 and TRBJ2-3, with 8 bases aligning to TRBD1. The J segment lost 3 bases and the V segment lost 0 bases, leaving 8 bases of the junction unmatched. This CDR3 is built from 17 residues. Germline V gives CDR1 MNHEY, CDR2 SMNVEV (reference sequence). The CDR3 is CASSLSAGDRGTDTQYF. In DNA, the CDR3 is TGTGCCAGCAGTTTATCCGCGGGCGACAGGGGTACAGATACGCAGTATTTT.

The chain carries TRBV7-2 and TRBJ2-5; a possible D gene is TRBD2 (5 bases). Per germline, CDR1 SGHTA and CDR2 FQGNSA. The CDR3 is made up of 14 amino acids. Trimming shortened V by 5 bases and J by 5 bases, and 15 bases separated the two germline ends. Here the CDR3 reads CASSLTRGSETQYF. The CDR3 bases are TGTGCCAGCAGCCTCACCCGAGGGAGTGAGACCCAGTACTTC.

In its sample, this clone was seen a few times. The genes are TRBV19 and TRBJ2-4; D is unclear. The ends were cut back, 6 bases at V and 0 bases at J, with 12 bases in the middle. The germline V gene encodes CDR1 LNHDA and CDR2 SQIVND (reference sequence). CDR3 size: 15 residues. CDR3 bases: TGTGCCAGTAGATCCGACAAACTAGCCAAAAACATTCAGTACTTC. As protein: CASRSDKLAKNIQYF.